This TCR beta chain derives from a study of T-cell memory formation after mild COVID-19. This clonotype was observed a handful of times. The antigen remains unidentified. The 5'RACE method, run with constant-segment primers, produced TCR alpha and TCR beta cDNA libraries (carrying sample barcodes and UMIs). One entry per CDR3 protein, called by TCRdb with MiXCR from the 5' RACE reads. The data hold around 250,000 distinct CDR3 sequences, with 16% observed a single time. Study results and limitations: Mainly in CM and EM were contracting CD4+ clones; CD8+ were in EMRA. Clones from the second wave (peaking day 37) had unconfirmed SARS-CoV-2 specificity. Clones that got smaller from day 15 to 85 had even CD4/CD8, while clones growing later tipped toward CD4+.

The CDR3 runs to 16 residues. The germline V gene has CDR1 ENHRY and CDR2 SYGVKD. Trimming cost V 6 bases and J 1 base; bases outside gene matches: 8. The chain is built from TRBV10-3 and TRBJ1-5, with TRBD1 identical over 8 bases. This clonotype originated in a man between 18 and 35 years old who had mild COVID-19 (a few samples of this study predate the infection). Cell type and time point are not known. The sequencing sample was made of PBMCs or a T cell subset sorted from them (not recorded which). The CDR3 sequence is CAISNSDRASNQPQHF. In DNA form, the CDR3 reads TGTGCCATCAGCAACTCGGACAGGGCGAGCAATCAGCCCCAGCATTTT.